The clone carrying this TCR beta chain was recorded once. The data stem from a study of blood T cell repertoires in COVID-19. Study background: The United States, Italy and Spain provided the acute and convalescent COVID-19 samples. In each case, the material was cDNA or gDNA derived from T cells, B-cell-depleted T cells, or PBMCs.

Germline CDR1 reads SGHAT; CDR2 reads FQNNGV. The CDR3 has 15 amino acids. With 5 bases clipped from V and 1 base from J, the junction kept 6 bases outside the gene matches. Study processing details: Reference gene primer amplification in the assay estimated nucleated cell counts. Method: immunoSEQ multiplex PCR; TCRdb's copy keeps in-frame clones and lacks some. V and J calls and clone size are given by that table; D and trimming were obtained from the DNA. The profile shows approximately 150,000 clones, roughly 85% of them singletons. The chain has TRBV11-2 and TRBJ2-5; 8 nucleotides match TRBD2. The clonotype was recovered from a human donor with acute or convalescent COVID-19. The donor label of this sample is uncertain. Sequencing was carried out using peripheral blood. This CDR3 is CASSPGAGGQETQYF. The DNA of the CDR3 is TGTGCCAGCAGCCCCGGGGCGGGGGGCCAAGAGACCCAGTACTTC.